Listed here are 27 T cell receptor beta chains from one sample, sequenced in a study of T-cell memory formation after mild COVID-19. TCRdb analysed the 5' RACE reads with MiXCR anew, one entry per CDR3 protein. In the table there are 360,000 or so distinct CDR3 sequences, approximately 29% of which are singletons. Sequenced sample: PBMCs or a T cell subset sorted from them (not recorded which). These receptors were obtained from an adult woman who had mild COVID-19 (a few samples of this study predate the infection). Cell type and time point are not known.

This chain links TRBV29-1 with TRBJ2-1, with D tentatively TRBD1 or TRBD2 (5 bases each). The germline V and J ends were trimmed by 5 bases and 7 bases, with 9 bases remaining between them. Germline values: CDR1 SQVTM, CDR2 ANQGSEA. CDR3 length: 11 residues. Written as DNA, the CDR3 is TGCAGCGTTTCGGGACCGAATGAGCAGTTCTTC. Protein sequence: CSVSGPNEQFF.

J is TRBJ2-3 and V is TRBV7-9; TRBD1 agrees at 7 bases. The CDR3 extends over 16 amino acids. Trimming cost V 7 bases and J 4 bases; bases outside gene matches: 14. CDR1 is SEHNR and CDR2 is FQNEAQ in the germline V gene (reference sequence). This chain's CDR3 is CASNPTGWDSADTQYF. The CDR3 DNA reads as TGTGCCAGCAACCCGACAGGGTGGGACAGCGCAGATACGCAGTATTTT.

The sample holds a few counts of this clonotype. The chain uses TRBV30 and TRBJ1-5; D not certain. CDR1 and CDR2 (germline): GTSNPN, SVGIG (reference sequence). Trimming removed 2 bases at V and 6 bases at J, with 11 bases between. CDR3 size: 13 residues. The CDR3 here is CAWSTSGGQPQHF. The CDR3 nucleotides read TGTGCCTGGAGTACCTCGGGAGGTCAGCCCCAGCATTTT. The full variable domain, in which reference TRBV30 and TRBJ1-5 provide the parts outside the CDR3, is SQTIHQWPATLVQPVGSPLSLECTVEGTSNPNLYWYRQAAGRGLQLLFYSVGIGQISSEVPQNLSASRPQDRQFILSSKKLLLSDSGFYLCAWSTSGGQPQHFGDGTRLSIL.

In this sample, this clonotype turned up a few times. This sequence joins TRBV9 and TRBJ2-5, with D hard to call. Germline CDR1 is SGDLS and CDR2 is YYNGEE. This CDR3 spans 14 amino acids. Trimming took off 1 base at V and 1 base at J, with 8 bases between the two ends. The CDR3 region is CASSVPGIQETQYF. The CDR3 DNA is TGTGCCAGCAGCGTACCAGGAATCCAAGAGACCCAGTACTTC.

The gene calls are TRBV7-2 and TRBJ2-5, with D unclear. The V and J ends lost 3 bases and 5 bases respectively, with 19 bases between them. Germline CDR1 SGHTA, CDR2 FQGNSA. The CDR3 is made up of 16 amino acids. CDR3 loop: CASSLRDQPVGETQYF. The CDR3 DNA reads as TGTGCCAGCAGCTTGAGAGACCAGCCCGTCGGGGAGACCCAGTACTTC.

V is TRBV6-5 and J is TRBJ1-2; tentative D call: TRBD1 (6 bases). The CDR3 is made up of 13 amino acids. Germline values: CDR1 MNHEY, CDR2 SVGAGI. Deletions cut 0 bases from V and 6 bases from J, with 8 bases between. Here the CDR3 reads CASSYSRGNGYTF. CDR3 bases: TGTGCCAGCAGTTACTCGAGGGGGAATGGCTACACCTTC.

This clonotype has more than one count but fewer than ten. The chain employs TRBV18 and TRBJ2-2; D could derive from TRBD1 or TRBD2 (5 bases each). Germline-derived CDR1 and CDR2 are KGHSH and LQKENI. This CDR3 contains 13 residues. V gave up 4 bases and J gave up 8 bases, with 11 bases separating them. The DNA for the CDR3 is TGTGCCAGCTCACGGGACGCTCAAGGGGAGCTGTTTTTT. Translation: CASSRDAQGELFF.

This clonotype was seen a handful of times. This sequence joins TRBV7-9 and TRBJ2-1, with TRBD2 matching over 7 bases. Germline CDR1 SEHNR, CDR2 FQNEAQ (reference sequence). V lost 4 bases, J lost 2 bases, and 11 bases stayed unmatched. This CDR3 spans 17 amino acids. CDR3 nucleotides: TGTGCCAGCAGCTCAGTTCTAGCGGAAATCACCTACAATGAGCAGTTCTTC. This codes for CASSSVLAEITYNEQFF.

The chain has TRBV7-9 and TRBJ1-1; a weak D match, TRBD1 (5 bases). CDR3 size: 13 residues. From germline, CDR1 is SEHNR and CDR2 FQNEAQ (reference sequence). The V end was cut by 2 bases, the J end by 6 bases, with 10 bases between. In DNA form, the CDR3 reads TGTGCCAGCAGCTTAAGGGGAGTCGCTGAAGCTTTCTTT. It is translated as CASSLRGVAEAFF.

The chain joins TRBV12-3 or TRBV12-4 to TRBJ2-7; TRBD2 aligns across 9 bases. The CDR3 extends over 16 amino acids. The trim removed 4 bases at V and 7 bases at J, leaving 14 bases unmatched. For the CDR3, the DNA is TGTGCCAGCAGTTGGGGACTAGCTATACCTACTGGGGAGCAGTACTTC. As protein: CASSWGLAIPTGEQYF.

The rearrangement joins TRBV9 to TRBJ2-7; D gene unclear. This CDR3 comprises 15 residues. Looked up from germline, CDR1 is SGDLS and CDR2 is YYNGEE. The V gene lost 1 base and the J gene lost 4 bases, with 15 bases spanning the gap. The CDR3 loop is CASSVSPGLVYEQYF. CDR3 bases: TGTGCCAGCAGCGTAAGTCCCGGGTTGGTATACGAGCAGTACTTC. Complete variable domain (other parts from reference TRBV9 and TRBJ2-7): DSGVTQTPKHLITATGQRVTLRCSPRSGDLSVYWYQQSLDQGLQFLIQYYNGEERAKGNILERFSAQQFPDLHSELNLSSLELGDSALYFCASSVSPGLVYEQYFGPGTRLTVT.

This chain uses TRBV9 with TRBJ2-5; D remains unclear. The CDR3 is 14 residues long. CDR1 is SGDLS, CDR2 YYNGEE, per germline. Trimming stripped 0 bases from V and 4 bases from J, with 10 bases between. This CDR3 reads CASSVGSPSETQYF. CDR3 DNA sequence: TGTGCCAGCAGCGTAGGTTCGCCCTCAGAGACCCAGTACTTC.

The chain has TRBV29-1 and TRBJ2-3; 9 positions agree with TRBD1. The CDR3 runs to 14 residues. Germline V gene data show CDR1 as SQVTM and CDR2 as ANQGSEA. V lost 8 bases to trimming and J lost 3 bases; unmatched junction nucleotides: 9. The CDR3 protein is CSTKPGQGTDTQYF. The CDR3 DNA is TGCAGCACAAAACCGGGACAGGGTACAGATACGCAGTATTTT.

The chain carries TRBV11-2 and TRBJ2-1; TRBD2 agrees at 11 bases. The CDR3 sequence is 16 residues long. Trimming removed 6 bases from V and 10 bases from J; junction bases left unmatched: 14. Germline V lookup: CDR1 SGHAT, CDR2 FQNNGV. The CDR3 region has the DNA TGTGCCAGCAGAATAACCGGGACTAGCGGCTTCGGGGAGCAGTTCTTC. It encodes CASRITGTSGFGEQFF.

The DNA of the CDR3 is TGTGCCAGCAGCTTAGGTATTCGGGCCGGCGGACAGGGGGCTGGCGGCTACACCTTC. Protein: CASSLGIRAGGQGAGGYTF. V and J are TRBV7-6 and TRBJ1-2; 11 positions agree with TRBD1. CDR3 length: 19 residues. V trimming: 1 base; J trimming: 8 bases; junction bases outside the gene matches: 18. CDR1 and CDR2 (germline): SGHVS, FNYEAQ.

The table lists this clonotype with a few counts. The V gene is TRBV9, the J gene TRBJ2-2; D is ambiguous. Germline V CDR1 and CDR2: SGDLS, YYNGEE. Deletions cut 0 bases from V and 1 base from J, with 7 bases between. This CDR3 contains 15 residues. CDR3 residues: CASSVVARNTGELFF. CDR3 DNA sequence: TGTGCCAGCAGCGTAGTAGCAAGGAACACCGGGGAGCTGTTTTTT.

The rearrangement links TRBV12-3 or TRBV12-4 to TRBJ1-1; 8 nucleotides line up with TRBD1. J was trimmed by 8 bases and V by 8 bases; bases with no gene match: 7. This CDR3 has 12 residues. The CDR3 DNA reads TGTGCCAGCCGACGGACAGGGCCCGAAGCTTTCTTT. Its protein is CASRRTGPEAFF.

The chain joins TRBV6-6 to TRBJ1-2; D remains ambiguous. This CDR3 region has 14 residues. Trimming stripped 0 bases from V and 2 bases from J, with 7 bases between. Germline V gives CDR1 MNHNY, CDR2 SVGAGI (reference sequence). CDR3 coding DNA: TGTGCCAGCAGTTACTCGAAGGGCAACTATGGCTACACCTTC. It specifies CASSYSKGNYGYTF.

This clonotype turned up a few times. The rearrangement joins TRBV5-1 to TRBJ1-2; 7 positions match TRBD1. Germline CDR1 reads SGHRS; CDR2 reads YFSETQ. The CDR3 totals 17 residues. The junction had 12 bases not matched to a gene; V was cut back by 0 bases and J by 4 bases. DNA for the CDR3: TGCGCCAGCAGCTTGGACTGGGACAGCGGACCCATCTATGGCTACACCTTC. The encoded protein is CASSLDWDSGPIYGYTF.

The chain carries TRBV12-3 or TRBV12-4 and TRBJ2-2, with TRBD1 as a possible D gene (5 bases). V lost 5 bases to trimming and J lost 7 bases, with 14 bases between them. This CDR3 comprises 14 residues. The CDR3 here is CASSPRGLGGELFF. CDR3 in DNA: TGTGCCAGCAGTCCTAGGGGCCTCGGCGGGGAGCTGTTTTTT.

This clonotype was counted only a few times. The chain is built from TRBV12-3 or TRBV12-4 and TRBJ1-5; a possible D gene is TRBD1 (6 bases). This CDR3 is built from 15 residues. Trimming took off 1 base at V and 0 bases at J, with 7 bases between the two ends. CDR3 nucleotide sequence: TGTGCCAGCAGTTTAGAGGGGGGTAGCAATCAGCCCCAGCATTTT. This codes for CASSLEGGSNQPQHF.

In its sample, this clonotype was seen a few times. The chain joins TRBV20-1 to TRBJ2-7, with D uncertain. The CDR3 has 14 residues. Trimming took 6 bases from V and 0 from J, leaving 15 bases between them. Germline CDR1 and CDR2: DFQATT and SNEGSKA (reference sequence). CDR3 amino acids: CSAGIERSSYEQYF. The CDR3 DNA is TGCAGTGCGGGTATTGAGCGAAGCTCCTACGAGCAGTACTTC.

Written as DNA, the CDR3 is TGTGCCAGCAGGGGGACAGGGTTGGAGCCCTACGAGCAGTACTTC. Translation gives CASRGTGLEPYEQYF. The V and J genes are TRBV6-5 and TRBJ2-7, with 9 bases that match TRBD1. V shed 6 bases, J shed 2 bases, and the junction held 8 bases outside the gene matches. The CDR3 is made up of 15 amino acids. Germline loops: CDR1 MNHEY, CDR2 SVGAGI.

V and J are TRBV20-1 and TRBJ1-1; perhaps TRBD1 as D (5 bases). V was trimmed by 2 bases and J by 6 bases, leaving 16 bases between them. The CDR3 has 14 residues. Germline V lookup: CDR1 DFQATT, CDR2 SNEGSKA (reference sequence). CDR3: CSARTGQGAAEAFF. CDR3 DNA sequence: TGCAGTGCTAGAACTGGTCAAGGGGCCGCTGAAGCTTTCTTT.

The rearrangement links TRBV7-6 to TRBJ2-2, with TRBD2 as a possible D gene (7 bases). Trimming took off 5 bases at V and 5 bases at J, with 18 bases between the two ends. The CDR3 runs to 16 residues. The germline CDR1 and CDR2 sequences are SGHVS and FNYEAQ. Here the CDR3 DNA reads TGTGCCAGCAGCAACCGGGGGGACATCACAACCGGGGAGCTGTTTTTT. This translates into CASSNRGDITTGELFF.

CDR3 DNA sequence: TGTGCCAGCAGCTTAGACGGGGGAGTGGGTCCAGAGACCCAGTACTTC. Amino acid sequence: CASSLDGGVGPETQYF. This chain connects TRBV7-9 to TRBJ2-5; TRBD2 might be the D (6 bases). From germline, CDR1 is SEHNR and CDR2 FQNEAQ (reference sequence). Between the trimmed V and J ends, which lost 1 base and 4 bases, there was a span of 16 bases. This CDR3 spans 16 amino acids.

This clonotype was detected only a few times. The chain recombines TRBV6-5 with TRBJ2-7, with D unclear. The V gene lost 4 bases and the J gene lost 7 bases, with 11 bases spanning the gap. Germline V lookup: CDR1 MNHEY, CDR2 SVGAGI. CDR3 size: 12 residues. In DNA form, the CDR3 reads TGTGCCAGCAGTTCCCTCGGGCGTGAGCAGTACTTC. Translating gives CASSSLGREQYF.